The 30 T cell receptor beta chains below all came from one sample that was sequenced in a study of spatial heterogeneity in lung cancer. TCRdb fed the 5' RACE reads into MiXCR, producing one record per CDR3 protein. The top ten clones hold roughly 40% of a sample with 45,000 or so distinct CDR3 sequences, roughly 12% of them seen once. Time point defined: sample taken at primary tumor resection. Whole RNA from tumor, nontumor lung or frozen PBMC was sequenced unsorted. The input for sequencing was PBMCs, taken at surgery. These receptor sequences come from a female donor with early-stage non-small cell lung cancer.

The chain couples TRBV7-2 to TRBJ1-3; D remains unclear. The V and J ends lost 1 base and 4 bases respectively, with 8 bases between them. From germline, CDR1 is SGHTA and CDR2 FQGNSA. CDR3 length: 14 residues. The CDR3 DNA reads TGTGCCAGCAGCTTAGGTGGCTCAGGAAACACCATATATTTT. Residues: CASSLGGSGNTIYF.

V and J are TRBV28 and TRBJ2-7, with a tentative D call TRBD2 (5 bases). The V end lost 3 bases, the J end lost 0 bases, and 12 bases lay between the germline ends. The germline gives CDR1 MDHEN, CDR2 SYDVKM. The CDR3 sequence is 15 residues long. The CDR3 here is CASSFWAGSSYEQYF. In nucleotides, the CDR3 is TGTGCCAGCAGTTTTTGGGCGGGTAGCTCCTACGAGCAGTACTTC.

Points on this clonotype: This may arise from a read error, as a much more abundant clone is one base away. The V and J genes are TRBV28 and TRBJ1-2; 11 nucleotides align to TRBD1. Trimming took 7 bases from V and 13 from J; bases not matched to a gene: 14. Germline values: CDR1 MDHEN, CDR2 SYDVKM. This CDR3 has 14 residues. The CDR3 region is CASNPPGTGGKTTF. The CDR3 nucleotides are TGTGCCAGCAACCCGCCCGGGACAGGGGGAAAAACCACCTTC.

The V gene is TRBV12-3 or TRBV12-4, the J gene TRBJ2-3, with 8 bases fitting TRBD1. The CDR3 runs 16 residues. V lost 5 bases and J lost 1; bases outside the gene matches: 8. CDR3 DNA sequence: TGTGCCAGCAGTGACTCAGGACAGGGCGGCACAGATACGCAGTATTTT. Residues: CASSDSGQGGTDTQYF.

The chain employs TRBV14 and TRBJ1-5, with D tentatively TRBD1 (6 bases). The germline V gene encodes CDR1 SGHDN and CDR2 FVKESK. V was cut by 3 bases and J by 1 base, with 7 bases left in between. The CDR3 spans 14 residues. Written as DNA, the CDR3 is TGTGCCAGCAGCCATACAGGGAGCAATCAGCCCCAGCATTTT. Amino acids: CASSHTGSNQPQHF. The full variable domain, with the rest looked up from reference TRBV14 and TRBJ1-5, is EAGVTQFPSHSVIEKGQTVTLRCDPISGHDNLYWYRRVMGKEIKFLLHFVKESKQDESGMPNNRFLAERTGGTYSTLKVQPAELEDSGVYFCASSHTGSNQPQHFGDGTRLSIL.

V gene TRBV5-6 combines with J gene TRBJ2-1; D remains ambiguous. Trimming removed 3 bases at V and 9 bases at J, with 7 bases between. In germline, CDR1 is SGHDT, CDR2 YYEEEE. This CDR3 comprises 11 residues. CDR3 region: CASSSHLEQFF. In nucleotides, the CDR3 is TGTGCCAGCAGCTCTCACCTTGAGCAGTTCTTC.

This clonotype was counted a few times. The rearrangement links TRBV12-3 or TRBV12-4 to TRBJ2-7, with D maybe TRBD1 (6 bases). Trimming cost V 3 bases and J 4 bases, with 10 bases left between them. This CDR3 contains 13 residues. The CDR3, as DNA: TGTGCCAGCAGTTTCAGGGGTGGATACGAGCAGTACTTC. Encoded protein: CASSFRGGYEQYF.

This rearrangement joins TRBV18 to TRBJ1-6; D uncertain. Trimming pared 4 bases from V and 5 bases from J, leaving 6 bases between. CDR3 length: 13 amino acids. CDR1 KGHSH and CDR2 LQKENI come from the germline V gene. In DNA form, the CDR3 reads TGTGCCAGCTCACATGGAAATAATTCACCCCTCCACTTT. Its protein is CASSHGNNSPLHF.

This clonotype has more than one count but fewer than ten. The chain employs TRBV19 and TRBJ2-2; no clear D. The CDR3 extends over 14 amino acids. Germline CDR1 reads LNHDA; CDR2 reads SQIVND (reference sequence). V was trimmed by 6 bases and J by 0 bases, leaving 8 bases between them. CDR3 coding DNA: TGTGCCAGTAGAGGCAGTCCGAACACCGGGGAGCTGTTTTTT. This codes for CASRGSPNTGELFF.

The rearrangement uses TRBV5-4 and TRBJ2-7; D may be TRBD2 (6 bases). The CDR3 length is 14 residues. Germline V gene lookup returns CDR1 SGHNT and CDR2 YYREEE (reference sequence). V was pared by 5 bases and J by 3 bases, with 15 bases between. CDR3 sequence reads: CASSSTGLLYEQYF. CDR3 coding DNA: TGTGCCAGCAGTTCTACGGGACTCCTCTACGAGCAGTACTTC.

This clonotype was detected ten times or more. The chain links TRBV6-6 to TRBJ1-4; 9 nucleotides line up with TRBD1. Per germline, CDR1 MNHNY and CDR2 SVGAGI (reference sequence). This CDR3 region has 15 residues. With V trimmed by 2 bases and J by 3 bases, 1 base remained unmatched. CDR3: CASSYGDRANEKLFF. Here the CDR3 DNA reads TGTGCCAGCAGTTACGGGGACAGGGCTAATGAAAAACTGTTTTTT.

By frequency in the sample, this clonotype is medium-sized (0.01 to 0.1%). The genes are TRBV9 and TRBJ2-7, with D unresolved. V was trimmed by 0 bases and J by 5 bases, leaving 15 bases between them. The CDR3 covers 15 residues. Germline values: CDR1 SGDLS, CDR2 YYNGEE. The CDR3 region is CASSVDVLPSDEQYF. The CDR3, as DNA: TGTGCCAGCAGCGTAGATGTACTACCCTCGGACGAGCAGTACTTC.

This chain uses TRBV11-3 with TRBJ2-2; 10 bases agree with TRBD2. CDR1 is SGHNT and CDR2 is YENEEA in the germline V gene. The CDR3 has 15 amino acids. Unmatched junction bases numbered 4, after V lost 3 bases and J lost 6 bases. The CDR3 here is CASSFSGGAAGELFF. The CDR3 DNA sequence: TGTGCCAGCAGCTTCAGCGGGGGGGCGGCCGGGGAGCTGTTTTTT.

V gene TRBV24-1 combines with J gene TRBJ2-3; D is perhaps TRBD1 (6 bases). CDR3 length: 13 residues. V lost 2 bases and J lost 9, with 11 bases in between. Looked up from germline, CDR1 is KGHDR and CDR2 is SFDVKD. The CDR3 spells CATSDSGQITQYF. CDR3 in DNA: TGTGCCACCAGTGATTCCGGACAGATAACGCAGTATTTT.

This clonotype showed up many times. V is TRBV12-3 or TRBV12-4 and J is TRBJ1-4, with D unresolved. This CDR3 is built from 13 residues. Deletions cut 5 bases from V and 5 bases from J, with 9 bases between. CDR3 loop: CASSLRVNEKLFF. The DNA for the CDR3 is TGTGCCAGCAGTCTTAGGGTGAATGAAAAACTGTTTTTT.

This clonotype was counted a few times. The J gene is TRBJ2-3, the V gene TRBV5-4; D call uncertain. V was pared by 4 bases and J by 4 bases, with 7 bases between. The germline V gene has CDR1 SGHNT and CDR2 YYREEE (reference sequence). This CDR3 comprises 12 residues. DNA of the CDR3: TGTGCCAGCAGCACCGGTGCAGATACGCAGTATTTT. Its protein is CASSTGADTQYF.

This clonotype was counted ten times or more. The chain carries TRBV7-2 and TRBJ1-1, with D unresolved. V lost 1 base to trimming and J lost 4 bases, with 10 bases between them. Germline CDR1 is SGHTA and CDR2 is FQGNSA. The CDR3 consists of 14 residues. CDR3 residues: CASSLGGKATEAFF. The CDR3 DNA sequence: TGTGCCAGCAGCTTAGGGGGAAAGGCCACTGAAGCTTTCTTT.

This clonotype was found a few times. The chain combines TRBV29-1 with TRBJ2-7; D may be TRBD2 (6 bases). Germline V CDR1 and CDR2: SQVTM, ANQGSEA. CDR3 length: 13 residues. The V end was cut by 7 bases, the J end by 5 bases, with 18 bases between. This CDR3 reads CSAGWRGVNEQYF. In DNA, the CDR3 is TGCAGCGCGGGGTGGCGGGGCGTGAACGAGCAGTACTTC.

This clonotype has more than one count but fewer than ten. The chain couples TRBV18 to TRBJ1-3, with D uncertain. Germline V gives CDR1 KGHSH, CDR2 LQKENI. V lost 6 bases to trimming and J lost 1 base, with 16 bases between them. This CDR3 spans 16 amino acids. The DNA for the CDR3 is TGTGCCAGCTCTGTGGCTGCCATCCTTTCTGGAAACACCATATATTTT. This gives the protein CASSVAAILSGNTIYF.

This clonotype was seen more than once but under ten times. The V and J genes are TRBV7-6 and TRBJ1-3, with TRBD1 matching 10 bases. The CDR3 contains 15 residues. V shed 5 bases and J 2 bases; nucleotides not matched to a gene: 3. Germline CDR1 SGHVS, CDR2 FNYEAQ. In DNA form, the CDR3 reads TGTGCCAGCAGCCACGACAGGGGGCCTGGAAACACCATATATTTT. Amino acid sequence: CASSHDRGPGNTIYF.

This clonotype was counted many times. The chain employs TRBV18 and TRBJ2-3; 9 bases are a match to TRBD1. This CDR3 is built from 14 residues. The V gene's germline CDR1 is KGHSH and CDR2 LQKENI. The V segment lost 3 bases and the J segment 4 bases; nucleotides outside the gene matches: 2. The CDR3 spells CASSPGTGSDTQYF. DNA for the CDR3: TGTGCCAGCTCACCCGGGACAGGGTCAGATACGCAGTATTTT.

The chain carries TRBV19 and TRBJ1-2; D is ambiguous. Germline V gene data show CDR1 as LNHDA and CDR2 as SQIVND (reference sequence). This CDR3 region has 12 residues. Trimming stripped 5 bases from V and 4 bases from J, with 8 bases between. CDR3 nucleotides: TGTGCCAGTAGTGAAGGAATCTATGGCTACACCTTC. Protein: CASSEGIYGYTF.

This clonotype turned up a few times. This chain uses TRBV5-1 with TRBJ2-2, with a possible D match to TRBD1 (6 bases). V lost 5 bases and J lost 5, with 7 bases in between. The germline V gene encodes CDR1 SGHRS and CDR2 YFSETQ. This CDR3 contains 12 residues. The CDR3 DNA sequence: TGCGCCAGCAGACAGGGTACCGGGGAGCTGTTTTTT. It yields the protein CASRQGTGELFF. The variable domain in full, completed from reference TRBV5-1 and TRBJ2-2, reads KAGVTQTPRYLIKTRGQQVTLSCSPISGHRSVSWYQQTPGQGLQFLFEYFSETQRNKGNFPGRFSGRQFSNSRSEMNVSTLELGDSALYLCASRQGTGELFFGEGSRLTVL.

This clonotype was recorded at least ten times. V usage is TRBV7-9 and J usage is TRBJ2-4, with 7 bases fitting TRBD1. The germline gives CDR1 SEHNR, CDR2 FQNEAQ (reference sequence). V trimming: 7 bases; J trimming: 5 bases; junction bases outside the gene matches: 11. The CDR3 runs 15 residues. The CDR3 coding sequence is TGTGCCAGCACGCGTGAGGGACAGATCGAAAACATTCAGTACTTC. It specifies CASTREGQIENIQYF.

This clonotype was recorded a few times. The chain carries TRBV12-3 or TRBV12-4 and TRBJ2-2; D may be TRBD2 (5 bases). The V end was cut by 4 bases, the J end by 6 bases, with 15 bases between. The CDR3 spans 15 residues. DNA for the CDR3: TGTGCCAGCAGTTCCCCCCCCCGAGGGTCCGGGGAGCTGTTTTTT. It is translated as CASSSPPRGSGELFF.

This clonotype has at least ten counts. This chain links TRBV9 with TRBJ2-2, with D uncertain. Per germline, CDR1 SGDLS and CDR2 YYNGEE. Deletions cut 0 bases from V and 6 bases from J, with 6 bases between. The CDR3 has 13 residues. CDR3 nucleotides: TGTGCCAGCAGCGTAGACCTCGCCGGGGAGCTGTTTTTT. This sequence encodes CASSVDLAGELFF.

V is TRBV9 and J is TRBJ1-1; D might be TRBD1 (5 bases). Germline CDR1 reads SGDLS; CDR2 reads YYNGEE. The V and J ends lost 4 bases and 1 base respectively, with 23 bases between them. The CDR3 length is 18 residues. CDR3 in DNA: TGTGCCAGCAGCCCCAGGGCGAACCGACGGAGCCCGAACACTGAAGCTTTCTTT. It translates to CASSPRANRRSPNTEAFF.

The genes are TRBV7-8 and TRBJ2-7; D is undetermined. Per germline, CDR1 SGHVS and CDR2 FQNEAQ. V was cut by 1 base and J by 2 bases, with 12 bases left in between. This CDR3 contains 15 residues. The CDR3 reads CASSLVGPQTYEQYF. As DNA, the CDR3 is TGTGCCAGCAGCTTAGTCGGGCCCCAGACCTACGAGCAGTACTTC.

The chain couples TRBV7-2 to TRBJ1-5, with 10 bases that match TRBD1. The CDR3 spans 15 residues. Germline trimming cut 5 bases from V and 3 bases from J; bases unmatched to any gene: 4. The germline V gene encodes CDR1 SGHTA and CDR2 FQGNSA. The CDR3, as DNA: TGTGCCAGCAGCCCGGGACAGGGGATCAATCAGCCCCAGCATTTT. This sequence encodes CASSPGQGINQPQHF. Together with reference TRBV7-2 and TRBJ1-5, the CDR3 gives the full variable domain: GAGVSQSPSNKVTEKGKDVELRCDPISGHTALYWYRQSLGQGLEFLIYFQGNSAPDKSGLPSDRFSAERTGGSVSTLTIQRTQQEDSAVYLCASSPGQGINQPQHFGDGTRLSIL.

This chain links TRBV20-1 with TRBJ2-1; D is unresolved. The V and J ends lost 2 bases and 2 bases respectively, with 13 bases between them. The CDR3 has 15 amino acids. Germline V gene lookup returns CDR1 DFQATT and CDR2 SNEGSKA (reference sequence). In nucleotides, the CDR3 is TGCAGTGCTAGATCCCCCCGAAGGCCCTACAATGAGCAGTTCTTC. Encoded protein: CSARSPRRPYNEQFF.